This T cell receptor beta chain was sequenced during a study of control samples from healthy donors and cancer patients. Germline V gene data show CDR1 as MNHEY and CDR2 as SMNVEV (reference sequence). CDR3 size: 13 residues. J was trimmed by 8 bases and V by 2 bases; bases with no gene match: 4. Sequencing was performed with immunoSEQ multiplex PCR; in TCRdb, only in-frame clones are kept and a portion is missing. Of more than 80,000 clones listed, more than 80% are singletons. The rearrangement joins TRBV27 to TRBJ1-1, with 8 bases aligning to TRBD1. The sequence was collected from a young man in good health. The sample comprised blood. The CDR3: CASSLPGQAEAFF. CDR3 coding DNA: TGTGCCAGCAGTTTACCGGGACAGGCCGAAGCTTTCTTT.